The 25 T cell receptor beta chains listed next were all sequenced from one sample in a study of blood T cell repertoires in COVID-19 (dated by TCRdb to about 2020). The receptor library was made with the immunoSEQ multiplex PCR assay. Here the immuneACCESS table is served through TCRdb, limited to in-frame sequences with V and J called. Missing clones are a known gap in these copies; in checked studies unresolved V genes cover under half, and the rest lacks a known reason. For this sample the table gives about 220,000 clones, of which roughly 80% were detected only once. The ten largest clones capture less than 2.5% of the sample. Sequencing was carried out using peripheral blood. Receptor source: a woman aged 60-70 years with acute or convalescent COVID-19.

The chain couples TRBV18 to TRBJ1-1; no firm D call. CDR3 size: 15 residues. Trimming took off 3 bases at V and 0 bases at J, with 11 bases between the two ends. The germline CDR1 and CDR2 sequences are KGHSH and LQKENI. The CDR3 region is CASSPTRLMNTEAFF. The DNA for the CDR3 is TGTGCCAGCTCACCTACGCGACTTATGAACACTGAAGCTTTCTTT.

CDR3 DNA sequence: TGTGCCAGCAGCCCCCCAGTGGCAGGGACTTTTCGTTATGGCTACACCTTC. This sequence encodes CASSPPVAGTFRYGYTF. The V gene is TRBV7-9, the J gene TRBJ1-2, with TRBD1 as a possible D gene (5 bases). Germline V gene lookup returns CDR1 SEHNR and CDR2 FQNEAQ (reference sequence). The length of the CDR3 is 17 residues. V lost 5 bases and J 5 bases, leaving 24 bases between the germline ends.

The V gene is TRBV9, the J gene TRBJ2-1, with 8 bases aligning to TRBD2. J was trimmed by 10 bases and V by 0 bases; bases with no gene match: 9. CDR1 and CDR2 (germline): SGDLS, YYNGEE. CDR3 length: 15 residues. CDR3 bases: TGTGCCAGCAGCGTAGAAGCCAGCGGGGGCCTCGAGCAGTTCTTC. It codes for CASSVEASGGLEQFF. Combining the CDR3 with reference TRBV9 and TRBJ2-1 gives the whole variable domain DSGVTQTPKHLITATGQRVTLRCSPRSGDLSVYWYQQSLDQGLQFLIQYYNGEERAKGNILERFSAQQFPDLHSELNLSSLELGDSALYFCASSVEASGGLEQFFGPGTRLTVL.

Here the CDR3 DNA reads TGTGCCAGCAGCCCCTGGGCAGGGACTGCCTTTGTCTACACCTTC. Amino acid sequence: CASSPWAGTAFVYTF. The gene calls are TRBV7-2 and TRBJ1-2; possibly TRBD1 for D (5 bases). Germline lookup yields CDR1 SGHTA and CDR2 FQGNSA. The CDR3 is made up of 15 amino acids. The germline V and J ends were trimmed by 5 bases and 10 bases, with 23 bases remaining between them. Filled out from reference TRBV7-2 and TRBJ1-2, the complete variable domain reads GAGVSQSPSNKVTEKGKDVELRCDPISGHTALYWYRQSLGQGLEFLIYFQGNSAPDKSGLPSDRFSAERTGGSVSTLTIQRTQQEDSAVYLCASSPWAGTAFVYTFGSGTRLTVV.

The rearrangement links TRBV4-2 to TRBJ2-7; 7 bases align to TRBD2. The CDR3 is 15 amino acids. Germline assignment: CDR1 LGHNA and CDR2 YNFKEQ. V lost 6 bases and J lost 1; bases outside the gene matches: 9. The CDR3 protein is CASREGLVGSYEQYF. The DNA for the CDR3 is TGTGCCAGCAGGGAAGGACTAGTAGGGTCCTACGAGCAGTACTTC.

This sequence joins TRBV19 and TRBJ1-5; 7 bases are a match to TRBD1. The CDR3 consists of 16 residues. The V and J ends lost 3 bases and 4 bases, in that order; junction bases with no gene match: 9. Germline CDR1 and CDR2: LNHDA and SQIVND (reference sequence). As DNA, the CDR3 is TGTGCCAGTAGTATGACAGGGTTTATGGGAAATCAGCCCCAGCATTTT. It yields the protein CASSMTGFMGNQPQHF.

CDR3 bases: TGTGCCAGCAGTTACCCCCCGGGGACCCAGTACTTC. It translates to CASSYPPGTQYF. V and J are TRBV6-2 or TRBV6-3 and TRBJ2-5; D ambiguous. V was cut by 2 bases and J by 7 bases, with 8 bases left in between. Germline assignment: CDR1 MNHEY and CDR2 SVGEGT. The CDR3 is 12 residues long.

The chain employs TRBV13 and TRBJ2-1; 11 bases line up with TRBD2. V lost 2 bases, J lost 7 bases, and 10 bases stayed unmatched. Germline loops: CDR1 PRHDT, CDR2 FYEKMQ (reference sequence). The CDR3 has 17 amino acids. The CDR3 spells CASSLRLAGGKWNEQFF. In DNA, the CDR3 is TGTGCCAGCAGCTTAAGGCTAGCGGGGGGAAAGTGGAATGAGCAGTTCTTC.

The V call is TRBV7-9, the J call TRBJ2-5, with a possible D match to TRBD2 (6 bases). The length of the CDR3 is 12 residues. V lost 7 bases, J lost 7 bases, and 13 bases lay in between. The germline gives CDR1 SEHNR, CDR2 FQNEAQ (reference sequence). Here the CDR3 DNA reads TGTGCCAGCATCAAGGGAGGTGGGACCCAGTACTTC. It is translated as CASIKGGGTQYF.

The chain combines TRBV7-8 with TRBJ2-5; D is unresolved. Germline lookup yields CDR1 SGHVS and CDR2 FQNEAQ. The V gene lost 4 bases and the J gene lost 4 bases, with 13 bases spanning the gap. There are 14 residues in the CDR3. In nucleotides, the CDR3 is TGTGCCAGCAGCTCACTCCTTCGGGTAGAGACCCAGTACTTC. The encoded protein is CASSSLLRVETQYF. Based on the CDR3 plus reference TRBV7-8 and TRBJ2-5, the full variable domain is GAGVSQSPRYKVAKRGQDVALRCDPISGHVSLFWYQQALGQGPEFLTYFQNEAQLDKSGLPSDRFFAERPEGSVSTLKIQRTQQEDSAVYLCASSSLLRVETQYFGPGTRLLVL.

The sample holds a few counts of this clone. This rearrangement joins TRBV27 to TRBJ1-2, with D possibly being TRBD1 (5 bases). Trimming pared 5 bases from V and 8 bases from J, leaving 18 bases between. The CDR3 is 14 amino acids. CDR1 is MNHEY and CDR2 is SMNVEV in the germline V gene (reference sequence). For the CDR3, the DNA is TGTGCCAGCAGTAGCCCCGGGGGTCCGGAGGGCTACACCTTC. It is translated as CASSSPGGPEGYTF.

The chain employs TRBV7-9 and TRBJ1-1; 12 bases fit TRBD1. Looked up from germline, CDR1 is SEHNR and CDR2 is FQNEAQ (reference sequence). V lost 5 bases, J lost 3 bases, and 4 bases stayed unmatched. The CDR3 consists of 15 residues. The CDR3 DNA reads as TGTGCCAGCAGCAAGGGACAGGGGGCCGACACTGAAGCTTTCTTT. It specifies CASSKGQGADTEAFF.

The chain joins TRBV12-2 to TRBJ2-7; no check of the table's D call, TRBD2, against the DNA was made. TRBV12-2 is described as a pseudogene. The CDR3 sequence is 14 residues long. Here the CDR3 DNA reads TGTGCAAGTCGCTTTAAGGGAGTCACCTACGAGCAGTACTTC. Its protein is CASRFKGVTYEQYF.

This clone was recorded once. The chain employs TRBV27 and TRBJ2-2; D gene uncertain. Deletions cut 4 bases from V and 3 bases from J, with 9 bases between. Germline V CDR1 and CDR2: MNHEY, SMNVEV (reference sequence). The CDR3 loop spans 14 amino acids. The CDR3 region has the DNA TGTGCCAGCAGTTCCCACAGTTACACCGGGGAGCTGTTTTTT. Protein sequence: CASSSHSYTGELFF.

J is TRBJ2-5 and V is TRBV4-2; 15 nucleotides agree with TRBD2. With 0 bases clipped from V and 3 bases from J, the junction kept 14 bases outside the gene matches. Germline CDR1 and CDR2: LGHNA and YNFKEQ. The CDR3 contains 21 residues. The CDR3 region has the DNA TGTGCCAGCAGCCAAGAACAAACGGGACTAGCGGGGGGAGTGACGGAAGAGACCCAGTACTTC. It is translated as CASSQEQTGLAGGVTEETQYF.

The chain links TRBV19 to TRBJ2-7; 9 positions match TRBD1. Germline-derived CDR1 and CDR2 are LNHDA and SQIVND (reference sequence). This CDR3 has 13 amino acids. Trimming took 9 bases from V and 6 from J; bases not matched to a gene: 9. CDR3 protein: CASTGTGKLEQYF. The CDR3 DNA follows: TGTGCCAGCACCGGGACAGGGAAGCTCGAGCAGTACTTC.

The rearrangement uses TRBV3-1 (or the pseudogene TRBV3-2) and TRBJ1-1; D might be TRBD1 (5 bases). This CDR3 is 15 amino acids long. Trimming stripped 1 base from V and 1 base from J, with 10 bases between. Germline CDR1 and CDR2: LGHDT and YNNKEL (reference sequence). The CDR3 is CASSQVRGRNTEAFF. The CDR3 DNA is TGTGCCAGCAGCCAAGTCCGGGGGAGGAACACTGAAGCTTTCTTT.

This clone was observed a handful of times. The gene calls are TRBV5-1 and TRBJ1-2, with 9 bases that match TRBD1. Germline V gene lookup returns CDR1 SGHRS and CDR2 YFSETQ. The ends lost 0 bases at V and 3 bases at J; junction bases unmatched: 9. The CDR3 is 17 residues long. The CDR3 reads CASSLAPGTGWYYGYTF. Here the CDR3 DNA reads TGCGCCAGCAGCTTGGCCCCTGGGACAGGGTGGTACTATGGCTACACCTTC. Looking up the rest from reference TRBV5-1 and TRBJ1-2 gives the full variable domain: KAGVTQTPRYLIKTRGQQVTLSCSPISGHRSVSWYQQTPGQGLQFLFEYFSETQRNKGNFPGRFSGRQFSNSRSEMNVSTLELGDSALYLCASSLAPGTGWYYGYTFGSGTRLTVV.

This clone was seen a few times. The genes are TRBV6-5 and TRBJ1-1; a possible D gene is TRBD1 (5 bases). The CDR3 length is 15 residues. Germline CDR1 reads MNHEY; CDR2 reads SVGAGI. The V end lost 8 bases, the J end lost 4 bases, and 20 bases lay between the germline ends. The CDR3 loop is CASRRKPQGSTEAFF. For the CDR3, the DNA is TGTGCCAGCCGTCGAAAACCCCAGGGTAGCACTGAAGCTTTCTTT.

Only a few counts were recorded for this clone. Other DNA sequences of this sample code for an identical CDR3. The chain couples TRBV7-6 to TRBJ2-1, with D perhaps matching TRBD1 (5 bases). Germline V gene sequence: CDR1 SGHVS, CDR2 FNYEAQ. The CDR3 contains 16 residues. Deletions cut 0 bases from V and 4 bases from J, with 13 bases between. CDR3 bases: TGTGCCAGCAGCTTAGCGCTGGGGCAGGGATACAATGAGCAGTTCTTC. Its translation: CASSLALGQGYNEQFF.

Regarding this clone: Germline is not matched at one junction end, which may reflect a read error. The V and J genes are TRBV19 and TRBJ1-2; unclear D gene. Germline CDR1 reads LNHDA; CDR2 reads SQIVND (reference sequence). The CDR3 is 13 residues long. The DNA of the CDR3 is TGTGCTAGTACCCCATATTTGACTGGAGGCTACACCTTC. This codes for CASTPYLTGGYTF.

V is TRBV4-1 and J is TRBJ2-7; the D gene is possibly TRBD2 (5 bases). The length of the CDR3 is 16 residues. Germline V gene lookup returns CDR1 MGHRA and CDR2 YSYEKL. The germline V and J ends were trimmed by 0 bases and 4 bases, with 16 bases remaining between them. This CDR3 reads CASSQDPSSTLYEQYF. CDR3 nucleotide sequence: TGCGCCAGCAGCCAAGATCCATCTAGCACGCTTTACGAGCAGTACTTC.

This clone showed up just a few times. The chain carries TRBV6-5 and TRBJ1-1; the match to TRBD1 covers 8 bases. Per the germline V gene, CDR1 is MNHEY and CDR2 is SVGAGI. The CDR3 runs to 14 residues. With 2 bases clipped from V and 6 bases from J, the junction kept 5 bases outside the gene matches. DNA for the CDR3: TGTGCCAGCAGTTACGGACAGGGAGGCGCTGAAGCTTTCTTT. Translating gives CASSYGQGGAEAFF.

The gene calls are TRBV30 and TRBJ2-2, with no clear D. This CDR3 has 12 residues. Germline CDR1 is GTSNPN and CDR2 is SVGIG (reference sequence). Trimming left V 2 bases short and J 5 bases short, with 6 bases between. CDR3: CAWSKRTGELFF. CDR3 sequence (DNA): TGTGCCTGGAGTAAGCGAACCGGGGAGCTGTTTTTT. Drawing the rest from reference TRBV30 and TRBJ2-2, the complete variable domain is SQTIHQWPATLVQPVGSPLSLECTVEGTSNPNLYWYRQAAGRGLQLLFYSVGIGQISSEVPQNLSASRPQDRQFILSSKKLLLSDSGFYLCAWSKRTGELFFGEGSRLTVL.

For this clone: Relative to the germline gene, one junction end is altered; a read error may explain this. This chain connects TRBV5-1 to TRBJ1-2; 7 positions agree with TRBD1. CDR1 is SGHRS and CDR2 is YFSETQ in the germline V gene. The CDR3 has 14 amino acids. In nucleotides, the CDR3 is TGCGCCAGCAGCTTCGGACAGGCTAACTCTGGCTACACCTTC. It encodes CASSFGQANSGYTF.